This entry concerns a single T cell receptor (beta chain). This receptor's antigen is unknown. No much larger clone exists at a distance of one base, and base qualities are not known. The source of the sample is a study of T cell responses to AZD1222 COVID-19 vaccine (dated by TCRdb to the early 2020s). About the study as a whole: Because spike-specific TCR depth and breadth did not differ between the two schedules, AZD1222 recipients who got a second dose at roughly 4 weeks were pooled with those who got a second dose at roughly 12 weeks. TCR sequencing covered 230 or so trial participants: 207 given two doses of AZD1222 and around 25 given two doses of MenACWY control vaccine. Trial participants were enrolled into age subgroups of 18-55, 56-69 and 70-plus years, which contained 148, 28 and 57 TCR-sequenced participants, respectively. Results the study describes overall, beyond this receptor: After two AZD1222 doses, both the breadth and the depth of spike-specific TCRs were significantly higher than at day 0 and than in MenACWY recipients. Most participants were white British and females outnumbered males, and the authors suggested that clonal diversity may have been underestimated. Conclusions about previously exposed vaccinees are limited because only five to seven AZD1222 recipients were SARS-CoV-2 seropositive at baseline. In the small 56-69-year group, the increase in depth fell short of significance, most likely because of low power. Because no samples from the day 14 peak response were available, repertoires could be characterized only after the peak T cell response. Epitopes outside the regions mutated in the B.1.351 and B.1.1.7 variants were reportedly recognized by nearly half of the unique spike-specific TCRs. The vaccine-associated CD4 TCRs covered the entire spike protein, and the dominant responses fell in regions 160-218 and 743-854.

Per the germline V gene (reference sequence), LGHDT is the CDR1 and YNNKEL is the CDR2. Measured from the cysteine to the phenylalanine, the CDR3 is 18 residues long. Just the 54-base CDR3 DNA is kept, in frame starting at base 1. V loses 0 bases of germline sequence and J loses 1 base, and the interval between the two ends is 16 bases. The CDR3 regions of human TCRbeta chains were subjected to immunosequencing. The paper's data handling went like this. TCRs in the repertoires were matched against a reference library of SARS-CoV-2-specific TCRs that had been generated with the MIRA antigen-specificity platform. Breadth was defined as the fraction of unique TCRs that were SARS-CoV-2-associated, and depth was defined as the fraction of total T cells that were SARS-CoV-2-associated. Using the MIRA data, each spike-specific TCR was assigned both to the spike region to which the TCR was reactive and to a CD4 or CD8 class. Log10-transformed breadth and depth values were compared by one-way ANOVA with Sidak's multiple comparisons tests. What TCRdb holds here is the immuneACCESS table cut down to in-frame rearrangements. Part of the clones is not present; checked against another copy, under half of the missing clones reflect an unresolved V gene, and the others are unexplained. D and trimming were read from the DNA, whereas the V and J calls and clone size are those reported in that table. This sample is represented by 150,000 to 200,000 clones; 85% to 95% of them were singletons. Together, the top ten hold roughly 1.4% of the sample.

The time point tag for this specimen amounts to: baseline before first vaccination. The vaccinee samples were drawn from two UK trials, COV001 and COV002, one of which was a single-blind randomized controlled phase 2/3 trial testing AZD1222 (ChAdOx1 nCoV-19) in healthy adults. For TCRbeta chain sequencing, PBMC samples were collected from trial participants at day 0 and at day 28 after the second dose. Sequencing used peripheral blood, obtained on day 0 of AZD1222 vaccination. The chain is assembled from TRBV3-1 (or the pseudogene TRBV3-2) and TRBJ2-4; the D segment cannot be called with confidence. The sequence was collected from an adult in good health. The CDR3 region reads CASSQDLAGGSAKNIQYF. The sequence in DNA is TGTGCCAGCAGCCAAGATCTGGCAGGTGGATCCGCCAAAAACATTCAGTACTTC.